The present T cell receptor beta chain was sequenced within a study of beta chain features in type 1 diabetes. Notes on the study in general: Type 1 diabetes patients showed fewer insertions and more deletions at VDJ junctions.

A word on this clone: Antigen: not known.

Every isolated RNA sample was fully reverse transcribed, so sequencing captured expressed TCRB transcripts. TCRdb's table, derived via immunoSEQ multiplex PCR, lists solely in-frame clones and lacks some. The sample lists 300,000 to 400,000 clones; approximately 8% were seen once. Germline V CDR1 and CDR2: SGHTA, FQGNSA. V lost 5 bases, J lost 8 bases, and 9 bases stayed unmatched. The CDR3 is 17 residues long. The chain joins TRBV7-2 to TRBJ2-1; TRBD2 matches 16 bases. Input material: central memory CD4+ T cells from blood. This TCR came from a woman between 18 and 29 years old in good health. The CDR3 DNA reads TGTGCCAGCAGCCCCCGGGGACTAGCGGGAGGGATACATGAGCAGTTCTTC. This translates into CASSPRGLAGGIHEQFF.